The 11 T cell receptor beta chains in this list originate from one sample, sequenced in a study of long-term antiretroviral therapy in people with HIV. The assay, immunoSEQ v3.0, was run at survey level. Clones were read by immunoSEQ multiplex PCR, and TCRdb kept only the in-frame ones, dropping some. There are 28,000 or so clones in the sample; roughly 88% occur only once, and roughly 4% lies in the top ten. The sample consisted of unsorted PBMCs, taken 0.8 years before starting antiretroviral therapy. All receptors come from a man aged 18 to 29 with HIV.

The J gene is TRBJ2-1, the V gene TRBV4-2; a possible D gene is TRBD2 (5 bases). CDR1 is LGHNA and CDR2 is YNFKEQ in the germline V gene. This CDR3 has 13 residues. V lost 3 bases, J lost 8 bases, and 11 bases lay in between. The CDR3 sequence: CASSHSTIDEQFF. CDR3 bases: TGTGCCAGCAGCCATTCGACTATTGATGAGCAGTTCTTC.

The V call is TRBV4-3, the J call TRBJ2-3; 8 positions match TRBD2. Germline V lookup: CDR1 LGHNA, CDR2 YSLEER. Trimming cost V 0 bases and J 1 base; bases outside gene matches: 9. This CDR3 has 18 amino acids. The CDR3 is CASSQDVGNSGGTDTQYF. The CDR3 DNA reads as TGCGCCAGCAGCCAAGATGTTGGGAATAGCGGGGGCACAGATACGCAGTATTTT.

V gene TRBV6-5 combines with J gene TRBJ1-5, with a weak D call TRBD1 (6 bases). Trimming shortened V by 4 bases and J by 6 bases, and 10 bases separated the two germline ends. This CDR3 is 13 amino acids long. CDR1 is MNHEY and CDR2 is SVGAGI in the germline V gene. As DNA, the CDR3 is TGTGCCAGCAGTTCCCTAGGGGGTCAGCCCCAGCATTTT. Encoded protein: CASSSLGGQPQHF.

The chain uses TRBV19 and TRBJ2-2, with D hard to call. The V end lost 11 bases, the J end lost 4 bases, and 11 bases lay between the germline ends. Germline V gene data show CDR1 as LNHDA and CDR2 as SQIVND (reference sequence). This CDR3 region has 12 residues. CDR3 protein: CASAYRTGELFF. The CDR3 nucleotides read TGTGCCTCCGCCTACCGCACCGGGGAGCTGTTTTTT.

The chain employs TRBV29-1 and TRBJ2-7; 8 bases are a match to TRBD2. The J segment lost 6 bases and the V segment lost 3 bases, leaving 7 bases of the junction unmatched. Looked up from germline, CDR1 is SQVTM and CDR2 is ANQGSEA. This CDR3 comprises 13 residues. The CDR3 DNA sequence: TGCAGCGTTGAGGGGACTAGACGTGGCGAGCAGTACTTC. Translated, it gives CSVEGTRRGEQYF.

The CDR3 DNA follows: TGTGCCAGCAGCTCGGCCGTGAGGAACGGGGGGAGCAAAAACATTCAGTACTTC. It yields the protein CASSSAVRNGGSKNIQYF. This chain joins TRBV5-6 and TRBJ2-4; TRBD2 matches at 7 bases. Looked up from germline, CDR1 is SGHDT and CDR2 is YYEEEE. Unmatched junction bases numbered 15, after V lost 3 bases and J lost 3 bases. The CDR3 length is 18 residues. Supplemented by reference TRBV5-6 and TRBJ2-4, the full variable domain reads DAGVTQSPTHLIKTRGQQVTLRCSPKSGHDTVSWYQQALGQGPQFIFQYYEEEERQRGNFPDRFSGHQFPNYSSELNVNALLLGDSALYLCASSSAVRNGGSKNIQYFGAGTRLSVL.

The chain recombines TRBV4-2 with TRBJ2-6, with no clear D. Germline CDR1 is LGHNA and CDR2 is YNFKEQ. V lost 1 base, J lost 4 bases, and 8 bases lay in between. The length of the CDR3 is 15 residues. The CDR3 spells CASSQGVSGANVLTF. The CDR3 DNA reads TGTGCCAGCAGCCAAGGGGTCTCAGGGGCCAACGTCCTGACTTTC.

This clone is a singleton in its sample. This chain uses TRBV19 with TRBJ1-5, with D possibly matching TRBD1 (6 bases). Germline assignment: CDR1 LNHDA and CDR2 SQIVND (reference sequence). V lost 8 bases and J 3 bases, leaving 11 bases between the germline ends. The CDR3 contains 13 residues. The CDR3 loop reads CASGDTVNQPQHF. The CDR3 DNA reads as TGTGCCAGTGGGGACACAGTCAATCAGCCCCAGCATTTT.

This clone appeared a single time. This chain connects TRBV7-9 to TRBJ1-3; TRBD1 aligns across 7 bases. After removal of 0 bases from V and 3 bases from J, the junction contained 5 bases not matched to a gene. The CDR3 loop spans 16 amino acids. Germline loops: CDR1 SEHNR, CDR2 FQNEAQ (reference sequence). The CDR3 protein is CASSLAPTGNGNTIYF. Here the CDR3 DNA reads TGTGCCAGCAGCTTAGCCCCGACAGGGAATGGAAACACCATATATTTT.

This clone has only a few counts. The chain carries TRBV27 and TRBJ1-5; the match to TRBD1 covers 11 bases. The V and J ends lost 6 bases and 4 bases, in that order; junction bases with no gene match: 2. There are 14 residues in the CDR3. The germline gives CDR1 MNHEY, CDR2 SMNVEV (reference sequence). This CDR3 is CASRGTGGNQPQHF. The CDR3, as DNA: TGTGCCAGCAGAGGGACAGGGGGGAATCAGCCCCAGCATTTT.

This clone was picked up a small number of times. The chain recombines TRBV6-1 with TRBJ2-7, with a weak D call TRBD1 (5 bases). Germline V gene sequence: CDR1 MNHNS, CDR2 SASEGT. This CDR3 has 13 amino acids. V lost 1 base to trimming and J lost 4 bases, with 8 bases between them. The CDR3 nucleotides are TGTGCCAGCAGTGAAGGGGGCCCGTACGAGCAGTACTTC. Translating it yields CASSEGGPYEQYF.